The subject of this entry is one T cell receptor beta chain. The Seattle patients joined while their infection was active and were tracked longitudinally afterward. Generated by immunoSEQ multiplex PCR, the TCRdb table keeps only in-frame clones and is missing some. Of fewer than 350,000 clones in the sample, around 85% were seen once. Per the germline V gene, CDR1 is MDHEN and CDR2 is SYDVKM. The CDR3 consists of 14 residues. V dropped 4 bases and J dropped 4 bases, with 11 bases sitting between them. These data belong to a study of blood T cell repertoires in COVID-19. Looking at the study overall: T cells, B-cell-depleted T cells, or PBMCs provided the cDNA or gDNA that served as material.

V and J are TRBV28 and TRBJ1-3; D is perhaps TRBD1 (6 bases). The origin of this receptor is a woman younger than 45 with COVID-19, enrolled during active disease. Sequencing used peripheral blood. As DNA, the CDR3 is TGTGCCAGCAGTTCAACAGGGTCAGGAAACACCATATATTTT. Translating gives CASSSTGSGNTIYF.